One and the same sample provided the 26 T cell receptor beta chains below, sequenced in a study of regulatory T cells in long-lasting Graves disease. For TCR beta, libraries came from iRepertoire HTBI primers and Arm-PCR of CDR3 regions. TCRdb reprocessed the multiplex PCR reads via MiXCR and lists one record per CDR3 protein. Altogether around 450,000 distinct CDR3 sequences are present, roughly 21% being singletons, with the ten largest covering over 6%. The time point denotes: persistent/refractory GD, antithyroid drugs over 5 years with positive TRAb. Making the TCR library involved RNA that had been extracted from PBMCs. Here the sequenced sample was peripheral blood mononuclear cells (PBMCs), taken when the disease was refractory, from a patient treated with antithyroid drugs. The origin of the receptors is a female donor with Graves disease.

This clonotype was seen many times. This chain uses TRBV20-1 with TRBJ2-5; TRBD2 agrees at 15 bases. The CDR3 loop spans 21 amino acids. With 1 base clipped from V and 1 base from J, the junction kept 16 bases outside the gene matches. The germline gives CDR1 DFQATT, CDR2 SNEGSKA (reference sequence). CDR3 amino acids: CSARAYLGLAGGTNSQETQYF. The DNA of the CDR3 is TGCAGTGCTAGAGCTTACCTGGGACTAGCGGGAGGCACCAACTCCCAAGAGACCCAGTACTTC.

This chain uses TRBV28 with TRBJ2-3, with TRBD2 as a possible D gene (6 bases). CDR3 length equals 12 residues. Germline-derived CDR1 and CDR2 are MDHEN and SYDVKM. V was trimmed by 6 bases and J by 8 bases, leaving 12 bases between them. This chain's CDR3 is CASREGLGTQYF. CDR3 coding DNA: TGTGCCAGCAGGGAGGGACTGGGTACGCAGTATTTT.

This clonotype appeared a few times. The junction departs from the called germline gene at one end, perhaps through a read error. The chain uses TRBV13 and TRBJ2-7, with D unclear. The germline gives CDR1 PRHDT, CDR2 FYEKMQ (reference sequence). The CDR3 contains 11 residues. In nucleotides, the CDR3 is TGTGCCAGCAGCTTAGCCTACGGGCAGTACTTC. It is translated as CASSLAYGQYF.

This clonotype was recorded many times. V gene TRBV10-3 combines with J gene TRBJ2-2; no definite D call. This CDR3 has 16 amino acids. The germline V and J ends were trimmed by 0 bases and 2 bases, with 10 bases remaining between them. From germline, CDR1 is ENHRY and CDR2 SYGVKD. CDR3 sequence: CAISESGPLNTGELFF. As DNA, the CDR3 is TGTGCCATCAGTGAGTCAGGCCCCCTTAACACCGGGGAGCTGTTTTTT.

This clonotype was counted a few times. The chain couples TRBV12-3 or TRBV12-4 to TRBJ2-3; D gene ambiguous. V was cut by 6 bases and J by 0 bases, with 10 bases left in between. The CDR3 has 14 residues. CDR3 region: CASRPTRSTDTQYF. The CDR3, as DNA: TGTGCCAGCAGACCGACACGGAGCACAGATACGCAGTATTTT.

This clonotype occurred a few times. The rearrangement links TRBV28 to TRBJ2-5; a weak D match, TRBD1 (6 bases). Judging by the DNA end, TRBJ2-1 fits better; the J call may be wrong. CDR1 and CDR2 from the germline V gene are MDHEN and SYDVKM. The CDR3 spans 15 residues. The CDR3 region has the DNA TGTGCCAGCAGTTTAGGACAGAAATCATACAATGAGCAGTTCTTC. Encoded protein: CASSLGQKSYNEQFF.

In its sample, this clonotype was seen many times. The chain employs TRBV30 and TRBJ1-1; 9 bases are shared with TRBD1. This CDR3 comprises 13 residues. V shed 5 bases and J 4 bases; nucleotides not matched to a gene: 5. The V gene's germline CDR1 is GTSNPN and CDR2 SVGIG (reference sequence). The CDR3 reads CAWAMTGGTEAFF. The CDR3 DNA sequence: TGTGCCTGGGCGATGACAGGGGGCACTGAAGCTTTCTTT.

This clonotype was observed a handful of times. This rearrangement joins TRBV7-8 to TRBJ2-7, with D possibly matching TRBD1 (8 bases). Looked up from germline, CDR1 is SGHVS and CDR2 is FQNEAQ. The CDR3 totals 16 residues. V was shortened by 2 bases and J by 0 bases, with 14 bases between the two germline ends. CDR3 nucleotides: TGTGCCAGCAGCTTATTGGGGGGGACAGGCTCCTACGAGCAGTACTTC. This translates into CASSLLGGTGSYEQYF. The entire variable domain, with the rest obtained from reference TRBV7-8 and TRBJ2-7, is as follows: GAGVSQSPRYKVAKRGQDVALRCDPISGHVSLFWYQQALGQGPEFLTYFQNEAQLDKSGLPSDRFFAERPEGSVSTLKIQRTQQEDSAVYLCASSLLGGTGSYEQYFGPGTRLTVT.

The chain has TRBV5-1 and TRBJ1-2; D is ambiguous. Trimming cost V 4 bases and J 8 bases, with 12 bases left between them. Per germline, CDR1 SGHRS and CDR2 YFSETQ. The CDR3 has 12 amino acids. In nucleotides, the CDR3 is TGCGCCAGCAGCCGTACTTCGGGAGGCTACACCTTC. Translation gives CASSRTSGGYTF. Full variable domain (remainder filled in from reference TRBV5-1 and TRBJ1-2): KAGVTQTPRYLIKTRGQQVTLSCSPISGHRSVSWYQQTPGQGLQFLFEYFSETQRNKGNFPGRFSGRQFSNSRSEMNVSTLELGDSALYLCASSRTSGGYTFGSGTRLTVV.

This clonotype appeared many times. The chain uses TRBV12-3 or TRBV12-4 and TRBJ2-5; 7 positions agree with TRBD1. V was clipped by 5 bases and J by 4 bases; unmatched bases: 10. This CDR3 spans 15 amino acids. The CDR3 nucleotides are TGTGCCAGCAGTCCAGAGACCGGGACAGTAGAGACCCAGTACTTC. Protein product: CASSPETGTVETQYF.

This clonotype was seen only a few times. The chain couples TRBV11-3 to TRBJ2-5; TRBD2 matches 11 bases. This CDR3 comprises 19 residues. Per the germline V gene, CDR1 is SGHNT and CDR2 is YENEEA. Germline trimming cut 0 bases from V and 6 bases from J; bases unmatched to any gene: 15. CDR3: CASSLDQLASGRLGKTQYF. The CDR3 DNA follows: TGTGCCAGCAGCTTAGATCAATTGGCTAGCGGGAGGCTGGGGAAGACCCAGTACTTC.

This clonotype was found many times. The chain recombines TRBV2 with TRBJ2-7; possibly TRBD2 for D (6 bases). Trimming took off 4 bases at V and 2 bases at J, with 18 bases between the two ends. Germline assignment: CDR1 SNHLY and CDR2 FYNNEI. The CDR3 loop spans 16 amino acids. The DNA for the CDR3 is TGTGCCAGCAGTGGGGTTGGCGGGGTTGACACCTACGAGCAGTACTTC. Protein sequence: CASSGVGGVDTYEQYF.

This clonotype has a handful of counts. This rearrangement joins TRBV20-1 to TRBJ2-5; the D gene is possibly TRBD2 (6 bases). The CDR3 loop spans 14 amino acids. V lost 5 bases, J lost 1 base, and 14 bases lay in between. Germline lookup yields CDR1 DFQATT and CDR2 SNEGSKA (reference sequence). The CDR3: CSARGASVQETQYF. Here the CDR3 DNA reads TGCAGTGCTCGCGGGGCGAGCGTCCAAGAGACCCAGTACTTC.

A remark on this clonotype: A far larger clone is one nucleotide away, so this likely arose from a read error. CDR3 in amino acids: CASSPQGTTEAFF. CDR3 coding DNA: TGTGCCAGCAGCCCACAGGGGACCACTGAAGCTTTCTTT. V and J are TRBV7-9 and TRBJ1-1; TRBD1 aligns across 7 bases. The V gene end was trimmed by 5 bases and the J gene end by 4 bases; junction bases not matched to a gene: 4. This CDR3 has 13 residues. The germline V gene has CDR1 SEHNR and CDR2 FQNEAQ (reference sequence).

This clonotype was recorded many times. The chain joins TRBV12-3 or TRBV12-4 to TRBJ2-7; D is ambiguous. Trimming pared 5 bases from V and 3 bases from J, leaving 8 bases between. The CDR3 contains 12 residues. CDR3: CASSRRSYEQYF. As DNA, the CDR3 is TGTGCCAGCAGTCGACGGAGCTACGAGCAGTACTTC.

CDR3 loop: CASSPRVTEAFF. The DNA of the CDR3 is TGTGCCAGCAGCCCCCGGGTAACTGAAGCTTTCTTT. The chain uses TRBV7-9 and TRBJ1-1, with D uncertain. Germline CDR1 reads SEHNR; CDR2 reads FQNEAQ (reference sequence). V shed 5 bases and J shed 5 bases, with 9 bases lying between them. This CDR3 is 12 amino acids long. The whole variable domain, remainder taken from reference TRBV7-9 and TRBJ1-1, is DTGVSQNPRHKITKRGQNVTFRCDPISEHNRLYWYRQTLGQGPEFLTYFQNEAQLEKSRLLSDRFSAERPKGSFSTLEIQRTEQGDSAMYLCASSPRVTEAFFGQGTRLTVV.

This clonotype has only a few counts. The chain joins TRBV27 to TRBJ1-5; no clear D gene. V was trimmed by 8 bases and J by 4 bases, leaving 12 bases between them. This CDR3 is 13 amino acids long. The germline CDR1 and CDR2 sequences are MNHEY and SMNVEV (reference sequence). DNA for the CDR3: TGTGCCAGCGGATTTGCGGGAAATCAGCCCCAGCATTTT. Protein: CASGFAGNQPQHF.

The CDR3 loop reads CASSPNTVGGARWNTEAFF. CDR3 nucleotides: TGCGCCAGCAGCCCAAATACGGTTGGGGGGGCAAGGTGGAACACTGAAGCTTTCTTT. This chain connects TRBV4-1 to TRBJ1-1, with D tentatively TRBD1 (6 bases). This CDR3 is built from 19 residues. Germline values: CDR1 MGHRA, CDR2 YSYEKL. Trimming shortened V by 4 bases and J by 1 base, and 25 bases separated the two germline ends.

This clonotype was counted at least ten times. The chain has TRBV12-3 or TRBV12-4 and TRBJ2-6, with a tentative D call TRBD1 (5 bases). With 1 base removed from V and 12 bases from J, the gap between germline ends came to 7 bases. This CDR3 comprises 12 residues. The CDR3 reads CASSLVRAVLTF. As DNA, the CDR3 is TGTGCCAGCAGTTTAGTCAGGGCCGTCCTGACTTTC.

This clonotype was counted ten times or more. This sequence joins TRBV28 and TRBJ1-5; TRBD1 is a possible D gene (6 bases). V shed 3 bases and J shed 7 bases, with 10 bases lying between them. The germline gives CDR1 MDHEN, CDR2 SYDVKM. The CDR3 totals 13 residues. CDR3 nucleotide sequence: TGTGCCAGCAGTTTTAAGGGGGACCAGCCCCAGCATTTT. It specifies CASSFKGDQPQHF.

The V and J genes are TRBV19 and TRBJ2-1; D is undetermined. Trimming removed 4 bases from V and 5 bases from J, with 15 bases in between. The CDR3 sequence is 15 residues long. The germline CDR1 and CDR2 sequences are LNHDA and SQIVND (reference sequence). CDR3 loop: CASSTPQSRHNEQFF. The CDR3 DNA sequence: TGTGCCAGTAGTACACCCCAGTCTAGACACAATGAGCAGTTCTTC.

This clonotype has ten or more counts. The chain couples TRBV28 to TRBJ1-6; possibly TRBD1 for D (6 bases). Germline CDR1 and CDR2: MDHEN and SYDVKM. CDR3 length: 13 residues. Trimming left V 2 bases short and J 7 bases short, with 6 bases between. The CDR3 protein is CASSLTGNSPLHF. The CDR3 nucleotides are TGTGCCAGCAGTTTAACAGGGAATTCACCCCTCCACTTT.

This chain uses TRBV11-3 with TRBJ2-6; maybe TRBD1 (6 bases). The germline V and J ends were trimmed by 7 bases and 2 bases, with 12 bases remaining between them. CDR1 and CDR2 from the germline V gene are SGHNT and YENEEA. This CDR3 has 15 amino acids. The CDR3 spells CASKTGSAGANVLTF. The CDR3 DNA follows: TGTGCCAGCAAGACAGGTTCTGCTGGGGCCAACGTCCTGACTTTC.

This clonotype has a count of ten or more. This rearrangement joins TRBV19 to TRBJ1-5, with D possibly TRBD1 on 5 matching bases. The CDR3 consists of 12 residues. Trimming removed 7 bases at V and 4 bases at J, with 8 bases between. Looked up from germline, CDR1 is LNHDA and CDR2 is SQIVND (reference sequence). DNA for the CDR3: TGTGCCAGTAATCGGGGGAATCAGCCCCAGCATTTT. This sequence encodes CASNRGNQPQHF.

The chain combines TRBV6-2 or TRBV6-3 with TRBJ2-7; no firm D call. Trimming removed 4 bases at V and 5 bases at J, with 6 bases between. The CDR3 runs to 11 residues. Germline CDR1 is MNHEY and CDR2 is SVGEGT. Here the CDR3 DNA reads TGTGCCAGCAGTTCGCGCGACGAGCAGTACTTC. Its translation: CASSSRDEQYF.

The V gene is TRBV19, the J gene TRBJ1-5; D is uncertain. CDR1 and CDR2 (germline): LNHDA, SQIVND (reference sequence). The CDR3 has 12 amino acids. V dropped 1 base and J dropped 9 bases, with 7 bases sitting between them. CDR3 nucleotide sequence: TGTGCCAGTAGTATAGTTGGAGGGCCCCAGCATTTT. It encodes CASSIVGGPQHF.